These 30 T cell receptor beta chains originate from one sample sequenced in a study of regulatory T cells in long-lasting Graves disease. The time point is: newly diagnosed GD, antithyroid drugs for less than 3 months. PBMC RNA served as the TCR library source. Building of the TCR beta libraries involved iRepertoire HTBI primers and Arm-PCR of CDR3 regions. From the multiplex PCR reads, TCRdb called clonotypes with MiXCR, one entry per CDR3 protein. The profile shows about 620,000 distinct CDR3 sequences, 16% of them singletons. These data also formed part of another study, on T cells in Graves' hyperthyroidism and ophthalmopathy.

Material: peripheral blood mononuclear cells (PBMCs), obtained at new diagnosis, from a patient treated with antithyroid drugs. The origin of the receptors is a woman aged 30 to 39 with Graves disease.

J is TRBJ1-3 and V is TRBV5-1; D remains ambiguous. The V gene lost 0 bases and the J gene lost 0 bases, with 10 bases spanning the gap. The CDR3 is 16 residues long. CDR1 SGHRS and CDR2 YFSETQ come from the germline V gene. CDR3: CASSLGSSGSGNTIYF. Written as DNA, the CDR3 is TGCGCCAGCAGCTTGGGGAGTAGTGGCTCTGGAAACACCATATATTTT.

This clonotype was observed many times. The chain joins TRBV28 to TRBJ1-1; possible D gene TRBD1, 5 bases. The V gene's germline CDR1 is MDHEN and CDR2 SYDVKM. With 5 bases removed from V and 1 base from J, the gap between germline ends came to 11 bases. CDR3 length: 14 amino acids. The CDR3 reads CASSLRDRNTEAFF. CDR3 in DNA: TGTGCCAGCAGTCTCCGAGACAGGAACACTGAAGCTTTCTTT.

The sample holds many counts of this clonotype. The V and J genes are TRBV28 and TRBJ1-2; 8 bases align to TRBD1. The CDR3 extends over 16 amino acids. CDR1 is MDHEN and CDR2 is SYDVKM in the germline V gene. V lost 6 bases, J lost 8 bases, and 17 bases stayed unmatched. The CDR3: CASRDRVKSHSGGYTF. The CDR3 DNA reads TGTGCCAGCAGGGACAGGGTTAAATCCCACTCGGGGGGCTACACCTTC.

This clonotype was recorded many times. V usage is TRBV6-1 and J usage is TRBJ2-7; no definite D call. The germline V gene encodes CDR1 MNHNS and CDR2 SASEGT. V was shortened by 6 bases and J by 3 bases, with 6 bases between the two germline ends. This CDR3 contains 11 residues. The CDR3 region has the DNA TGTGCCAGCAGCAGGTACTACGAGCAGTACTTC. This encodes CASSRYYEQYF.

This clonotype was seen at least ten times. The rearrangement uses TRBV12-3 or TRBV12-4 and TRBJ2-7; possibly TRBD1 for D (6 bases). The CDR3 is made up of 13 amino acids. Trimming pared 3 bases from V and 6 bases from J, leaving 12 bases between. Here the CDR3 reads CASSLFFRGEQYF. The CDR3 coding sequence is TGTGCCAGCAGTTTGTTTTTCAGGGGCGAGCAGTACTTC.

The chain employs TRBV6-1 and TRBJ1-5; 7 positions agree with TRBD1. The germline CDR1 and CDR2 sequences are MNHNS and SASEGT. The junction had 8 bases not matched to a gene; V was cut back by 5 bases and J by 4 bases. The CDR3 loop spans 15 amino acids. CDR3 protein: CASSPTDRKNQPQHF. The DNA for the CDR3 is TGTGCCAGCAGTCCTACGGACAGGAAAAATCAGCCCCAGCATTTT.

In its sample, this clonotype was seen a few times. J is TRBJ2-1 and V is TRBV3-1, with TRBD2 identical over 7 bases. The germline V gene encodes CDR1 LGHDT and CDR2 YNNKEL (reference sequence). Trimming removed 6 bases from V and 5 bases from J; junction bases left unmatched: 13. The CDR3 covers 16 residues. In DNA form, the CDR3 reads TGTGCCAGCAGTCCCCGTTGGAGCGGGATAAACAATGAGCAGTTCTTC. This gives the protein CASSPRWSGINNEQFF.

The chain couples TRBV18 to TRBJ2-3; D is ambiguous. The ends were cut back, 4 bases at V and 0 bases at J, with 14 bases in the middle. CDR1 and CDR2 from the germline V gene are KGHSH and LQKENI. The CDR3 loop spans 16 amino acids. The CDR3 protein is CASSRDAATSTDTQYF. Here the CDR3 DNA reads TGTGCCAGCTCACGAGACGCAGCGACTAGCACAGATACGCAGTATTTT.

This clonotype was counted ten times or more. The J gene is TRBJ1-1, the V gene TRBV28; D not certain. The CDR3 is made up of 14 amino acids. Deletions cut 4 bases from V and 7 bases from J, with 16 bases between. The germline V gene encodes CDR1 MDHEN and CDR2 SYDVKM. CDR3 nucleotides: TGTGCCAGCAGTTCCACTCTGGGTCGGGGTGAAGCTTTCTTT. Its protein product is CASSSTLGRGEAFF.

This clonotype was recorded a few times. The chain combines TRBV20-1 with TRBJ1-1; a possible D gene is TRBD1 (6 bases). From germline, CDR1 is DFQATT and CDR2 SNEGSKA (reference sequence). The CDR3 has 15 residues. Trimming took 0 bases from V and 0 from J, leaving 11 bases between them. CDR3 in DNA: TGCAGTGCTAGAGAGGGACAAAAGATGAACACTGAAGCTTTCTTT. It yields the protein CSAREGQKMNTEAFF.

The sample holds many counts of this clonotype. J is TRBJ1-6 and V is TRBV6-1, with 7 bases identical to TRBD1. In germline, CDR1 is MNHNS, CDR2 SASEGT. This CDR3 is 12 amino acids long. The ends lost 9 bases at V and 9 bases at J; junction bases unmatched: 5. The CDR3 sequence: CASLSGGSPLHF. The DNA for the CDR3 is TGTGCCAGTCTCTCAGGGGGTTCACCCCTCCACTTT.

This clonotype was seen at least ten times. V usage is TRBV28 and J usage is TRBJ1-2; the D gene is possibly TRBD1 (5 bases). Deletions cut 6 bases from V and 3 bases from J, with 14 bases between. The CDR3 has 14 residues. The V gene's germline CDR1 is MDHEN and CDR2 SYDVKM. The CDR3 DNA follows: TGTGCCAGCAGCCCGGGGGGTGGGGACTATGGCTACACCTTC. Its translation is CASSPGGGDYGYTF.

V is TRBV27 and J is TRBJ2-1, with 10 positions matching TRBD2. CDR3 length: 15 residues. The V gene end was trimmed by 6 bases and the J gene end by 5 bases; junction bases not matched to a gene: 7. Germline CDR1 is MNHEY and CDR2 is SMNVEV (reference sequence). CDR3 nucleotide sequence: TGTGCCAGCAGGCAAATAGCGGGAGGAAACAATGAGCAGTTCTTC. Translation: CASRQIAGGNNEQFF.

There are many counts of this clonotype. The CDR3 loop is CATSDFGTPNYGYTF. The CDR3 DNA reads as TGTGCCACCAGTGATTTCGGGACACCTAACTATGGCTACACCTTC. This chain connects TRBV24-1 to TRBJ1-2; possibly TRBD1 for D (6 bases). Germline V lookup: CDR1 KGHDR, CDR2 SFDVKD. The CDR3 covers 15 residues. Between the trimmed V and J ends, which lost 1 base and 0 bases, there was a span of 8 bases.

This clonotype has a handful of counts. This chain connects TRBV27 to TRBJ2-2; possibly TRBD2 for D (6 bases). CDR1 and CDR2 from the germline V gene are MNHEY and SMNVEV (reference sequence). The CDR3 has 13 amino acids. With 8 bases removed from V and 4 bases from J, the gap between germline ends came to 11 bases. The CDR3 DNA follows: TGTGCCAGCGGGACTGCTTCCACCGGGGAGCTGTTTTTT. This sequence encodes CASGTASTGELFF.

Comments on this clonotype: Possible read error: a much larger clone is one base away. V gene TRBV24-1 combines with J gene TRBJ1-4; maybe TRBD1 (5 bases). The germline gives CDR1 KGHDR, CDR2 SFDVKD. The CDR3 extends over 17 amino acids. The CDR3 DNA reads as TGTGCCACCGGTGATTCCAATACAGGAACAACTAATGAAAAACTGTTTTTT. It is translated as CATGDSNTGTTNEKLFF.

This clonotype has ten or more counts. In nucleotides, the CDR3 is TGTGCCAGCAGTTCGCATAGCCCCCAGCCCCAGCATTTT. Its protein is CASSSHSPQPQHF. The rearrangement joins TRBV28 to TRBJ1-5; D remains unclear. The CDR3 consists of 13 residues. V was cut by 4 bases and J by 7 bases, with 11 bases left in between. Per germline, CDR1 MDHEN and CDR2 SYDVKM.

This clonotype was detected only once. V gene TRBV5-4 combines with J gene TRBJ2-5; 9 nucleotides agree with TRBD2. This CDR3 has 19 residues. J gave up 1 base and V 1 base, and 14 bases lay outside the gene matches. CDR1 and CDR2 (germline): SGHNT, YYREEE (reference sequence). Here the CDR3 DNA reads TGTGCCAGCAGCTTGTTGGTTCGGGGCGGGAGGGAGAGCCAAGAGACCCAGTACTTC. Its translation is CASSLLVRGGRESQETQYF.

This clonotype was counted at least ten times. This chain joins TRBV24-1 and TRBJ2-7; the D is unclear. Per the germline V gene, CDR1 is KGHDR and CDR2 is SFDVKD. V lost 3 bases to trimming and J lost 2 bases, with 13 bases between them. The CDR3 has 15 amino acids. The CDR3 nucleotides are TGTGCCACCAGTGATGAGGTGGGGAACACCTACGAGCAGTACTTC. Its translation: CATSDEVGNTYEQYF.

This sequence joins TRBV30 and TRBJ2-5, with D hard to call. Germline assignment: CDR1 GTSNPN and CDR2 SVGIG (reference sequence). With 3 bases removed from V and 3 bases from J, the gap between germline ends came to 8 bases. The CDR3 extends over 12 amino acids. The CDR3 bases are TGTGCCTGGAGCCCGCTTAAAGAGACCCAGTACTTC. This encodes CAWSPLKETQYF.

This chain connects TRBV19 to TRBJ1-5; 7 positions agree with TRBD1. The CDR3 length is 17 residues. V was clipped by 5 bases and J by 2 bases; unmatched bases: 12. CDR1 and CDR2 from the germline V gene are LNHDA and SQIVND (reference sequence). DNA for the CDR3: TGTGCCAGTAGTCCGGGACAGTATTATTCCGGCAATCAGCCCCAGCATTTT. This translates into CASSPGQYYSGNQPQHF. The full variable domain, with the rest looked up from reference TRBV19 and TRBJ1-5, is DGGITQSPKYLFRKEGQNVTLSCEQNLNHDAMYWYRQDPGQGLRLIYYSQIVNDFQKGDIAEGYSVSREKKESFPLTVTSAQKNPTAFYLCASSPGQYYSGNQPQHFGDGTRLSIL.

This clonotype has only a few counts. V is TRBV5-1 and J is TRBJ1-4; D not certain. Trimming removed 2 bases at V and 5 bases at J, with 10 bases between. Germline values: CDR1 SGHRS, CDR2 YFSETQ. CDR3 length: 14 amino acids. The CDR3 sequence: CASSFSGVNEKLFF. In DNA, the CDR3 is TGCGCCAGCAGCTTTTCCGGGGTCAATGAAAAACTGTTTTTT.

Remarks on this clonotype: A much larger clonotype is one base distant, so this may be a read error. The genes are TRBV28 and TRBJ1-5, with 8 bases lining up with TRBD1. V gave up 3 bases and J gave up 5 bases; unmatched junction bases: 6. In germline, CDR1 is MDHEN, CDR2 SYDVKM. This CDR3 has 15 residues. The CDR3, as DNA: TGTGCCAGCAGTTTTGTGGACAGGGAGCATCAGCCCCAGCATTTT. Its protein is CASSFVDREHQPQHF.

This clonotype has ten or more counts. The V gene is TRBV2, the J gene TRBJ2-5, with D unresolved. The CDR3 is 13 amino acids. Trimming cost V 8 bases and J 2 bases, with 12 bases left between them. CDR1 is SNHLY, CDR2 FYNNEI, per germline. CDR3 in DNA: TGTGCCAGCTCTATAGGCCTGCAAGAGACCCAGTACTTC. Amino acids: CASSIGLQETQYF.

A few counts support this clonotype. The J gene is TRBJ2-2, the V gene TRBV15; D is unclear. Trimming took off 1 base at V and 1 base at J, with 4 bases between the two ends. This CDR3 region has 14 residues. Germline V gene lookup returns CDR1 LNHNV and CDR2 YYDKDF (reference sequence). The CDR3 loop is CATSRVRNTGELFF. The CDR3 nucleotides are TGTGCCACCAGCAGAGTACGGAACACCGGGGAGCTGTTTTTT.

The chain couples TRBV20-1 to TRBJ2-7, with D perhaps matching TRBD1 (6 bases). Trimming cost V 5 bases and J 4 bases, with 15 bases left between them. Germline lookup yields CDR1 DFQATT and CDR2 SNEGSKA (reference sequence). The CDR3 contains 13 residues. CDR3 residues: CSAQTGRGYEQYF. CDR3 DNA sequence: TGCAGTGCTCAAACAGGGCGTGGTTACGAGCAGTACTTC.

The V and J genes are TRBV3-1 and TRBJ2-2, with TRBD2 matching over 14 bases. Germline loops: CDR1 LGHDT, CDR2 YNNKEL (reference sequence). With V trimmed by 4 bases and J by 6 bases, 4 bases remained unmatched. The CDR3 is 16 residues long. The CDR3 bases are TGTGCCAGCAGCCTGGGACTAGCGGGAGCGGCCGGGGAGCTGTTTTTT. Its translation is CASSLGLAGAAGELFF.

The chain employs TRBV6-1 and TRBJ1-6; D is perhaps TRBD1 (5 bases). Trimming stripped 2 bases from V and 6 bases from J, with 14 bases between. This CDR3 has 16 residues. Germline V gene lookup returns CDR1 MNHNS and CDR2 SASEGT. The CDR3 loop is CASSERGPAPNSPLHF. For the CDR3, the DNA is TGTGCCAGCAGTGAAAGGGGTCCCGCCCCTAATTCACCCCTCCACTTT.

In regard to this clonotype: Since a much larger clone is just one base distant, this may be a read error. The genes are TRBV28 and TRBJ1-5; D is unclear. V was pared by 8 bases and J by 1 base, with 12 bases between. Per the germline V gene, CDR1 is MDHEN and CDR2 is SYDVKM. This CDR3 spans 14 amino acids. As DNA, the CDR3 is TGTGCCAGCCGAGTTTCGGGGAGCAATCAGCCCCAGCATTTT. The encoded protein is CASRVSGSNQPQHF.

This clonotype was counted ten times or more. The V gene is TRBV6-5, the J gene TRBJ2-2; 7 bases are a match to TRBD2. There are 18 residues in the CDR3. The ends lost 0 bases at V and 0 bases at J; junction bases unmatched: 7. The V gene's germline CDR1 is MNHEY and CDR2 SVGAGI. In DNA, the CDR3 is TGTGCCAGCAGTTACTCGATTTTAGCGGGCGCGAACACCGGGGAGCTGTTTTTT. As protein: CASSYSILAGANTGELFF.